What follows are 26 T cell receptor beta chains derived from one specimen sequenced in a study of cytomegalovirus exposure and HLA in healthy donors. A multiplex PCR was run with 60 Vbeta primers and 13 Jbeta primers. TCRdb's copy holds only in-frame clones and misses some; the assay was immunoSEQ multiplex PCR. The sample shows over 150,000 clones, around 88% of them seen only once. The sample taken for sequencing was PBMCs. The receptors shown here come from a woman in her 30s in good health and CMV-seronegative.

The V call is TRBV7-7, the J call TRBJ2-1, with 8 bases fitting TRBD1. Germline lookup yields CDR1 SSHAT and CDR2 FNYEAQ (reference sequence). This CDR3 has 16 residues. The V and J ends lost 4 bases and 3 bases, in that order; junction bases with no gene match: 8. CDR3 in amino acids: CASSSGWDRIYNEQFF. The DNA for the CDR3 is TGTGCCAGCAGCTCGGGGTGGGACAGGATCTACAATGAGCAGTTCTTC. Based on the CDR3 plus reference TRBV7-7 and TRBJ2-1, the full variable domain is GAGVSQSPRYKVTKRGQDVTLRCDPISSHATLYWYQQALGQGPEFLTYFNYEAQPDKSGLPSDRFSAERPEGSISTLTIQRTEQRDSAMYRCASSSGWDRIYNEQFFGPGTRLTVL.

This clone was detected only a few times. J is TRBJ2-1 and V is TRBV11-2; TRBD2 matches at 8 bases. CDR1 is SGHAT and CDR2 is FQNNGV in the germline V gene. After removal of 11 bases from V and 6 bases from J, the junction contained 9 bases not matched to a gene. This CDR3 is 13 amino acids long. In DNA form, the CDR3 reads TGTGCCGGGCAGCGGGAGATGGGCAATGAGCAGTTCTTC. Residues: CAGQREMGNEQFF.

The gene calls are TRBV10-1 and TRBJ1-1; D possibly corresponds to TRBD1 (6 bases). Germline V gene sequence: CDR1 WNHNN, CDR2 SYGVQD (reference sequence). This CDR3 region has 17 residues. Between the trimmed V and J ends, which lost 1 base and 6 bases, there was a span of 21 bases. CDR3 amino acids: CASSEYRTGGLKAEAFF. The CDR3 DNA reads as TGCGCCAGCAGTGAGTATCGAACCGGGGGGCTTAAAGCTGAAGCTTTCTTT.

The chain combines TRBV7-9 with TRBJ2-2, with 8 bases aligning to TRBD1. Germline values: CDR1 SEHNR, CDR2 FQNEAQ (reference sequence). The trim removed 3 bases at V and 3 bases at J, leaving 6 bases unmatched. The CDR3 totals 16 residues. CDR3 in amino acids: CASSFGQGIDTGELFF. CDR3 DNA: TGTGCCAGCAGCTTTGGACAGGGAATAGACACCGGGGAGCTGTTTTTT.

This clone was seen only once. CDR3 DNA: TGTGCCAGCAGCTTCCCTAGCGGCACCGGGGAGCTGTTTTTT. It is translated as CASSFPSGTGELFF. This sequence joins TRBV5-6 and TRBJ2-2; 7 bases agree with TRBD2. This CDR3 has 14 residues. V shed 2 bases, J shed 4 bases, and the junction held 2 bases outside the gene matches. Germline CDR1 SGHDT, CDR2 YYEEEE.

The rearrangement links TRBV5-1 to TRBJ2-3; 8 bases line up with TRBD1. V gave up 4 bases and J gave up 4 bases; unmatched junction bases: 11. The CDR3 loop spans 16 amino acids. CDR1 is SGHRS and CDR2 is YFSETQ in the germline V gene. CDR3 nucleotides: TGCGCCAGCAGCGTAGCGGTAGGACAGGGCCCAGATACGCAGTATTTT. Amino acid sequence: CASSVAVGQGPDTQYF.

This clone occurred once. J is TRBJ1-3 and V is TRBV11-2; possible D gene TRBD1, 5 bases. The V and J ends lost 7 bases and 4 bases respectively, with 11 bases between them. Germline V lookup: CDR1 SGHAT, CDR2 FQNNGV. The CDR3 has 13 amino acids. The CDR3 loop reads CASTAGFGNTIYF. CDR3 DNA: TGTGCCAGCACCGCAGGGTTCGGAAACACCATATATTTT.

The CDR3 DNA is TGTGCCAGCAGCCCTTGGGAAGGGGCCTCCAAAAACATTCAGTACTTC. Protein: CASSPWEGASKNIQYF. The V call is TRBV7-2, the J call TRBJ2-4; tentative D call: TRBD1 (5 bases). The CDR3 sequence is 16 residues long. V dropped 5 bases and J dropped 2 bases, with 16 bases sitting between them. Per germline, CDR1 SGHTA and CDR2 FQGNSA.

As concerns this clone: This same CDR3 is encoded by further DNA sequences in the sample. The chain uses TRBV5-1 and TRBJ1-2; D perhaps matches TRBD1 (5 bases). Germline V lookup: CDR1 SGHRS, CDR2 YFSETQ. CDR3 length equals 12 residues. V shed 5 bases and J shed 4 bases, with 9 bases lying between them. CDR3 nucleotide sequence: TGCGCCAGCAGTCTCGACAGCTATGGCTACACCTTC. Its protein product is CASSLDSYGYTF.

The rearrangement uses TRBV5-1 and TRBJ2-1; possible D gene TRBD2, 6 bases. The CDR3 loop spans 13 amino acids. V lost 4 bases and J 9 bases, leaving 14 bases between the germline ends. Germline V CDR1 and CDR2: SGHRS, YFSETQ. The CDR3 nucleotides are TGCGCCAGCAGCGGGACTGAATTCAGTGAGCAGTTCTTC. Translation gives CASSGTEFSEQFF.

CDR3 bases: TGCGCCAGCAGCTTGGCTCTGACAGGAGTCCCCTACGAGCAGTACTTC. Encoded protein: CASSLALTGVPYEQYF. The chain combines TRBV5-1 with TRBJ2-7; perhaps TRBD1 as D (6 bases). Germline V gene lookup returns CDR1 SGHRS and CDR2 YFSETQ. Trimming stripped 0 bases from V and 2 bases from J, with 15 bases between. The length of the CDR3 is 16 residues. The whole variable domain, filled in from reference TRBV5-1 and TRBJ2-7, reads KAGVTQTPRYLIKTRGQQVTLSCSPISGHRSVSWYQQTPGQGLQFLFEYFSETQRNKGNFPGRFSGRQFSNSRSEMNVSTLELGDSALYLCASSLALTGVPYEQYFGPGTRLTVT.

The chain recombines TRBV2 with TRBJ2-5; a possible D gene is TRBD1 (6 bases). Germline CDR1 is SNHLY and CDR2 is FYNNEI. Trimming took off 5 bases at V and 4 bases at J, with 14 bases between the two ends. The CDR3 sequence is 14 residues long. CDR3 sequence reads: CASSIVGGRETQYF. The CDR3 DNA is TGTGCCAGCAGTATAGTAGGGGGTAGAGAGACCCAGTACTTC. The whole variable domain, filled in from reference TRBV2 and TRBJ2-5, reads EPEVTQTPSHQVTQMGQEVILRCVPISNHLYFYWYRQILGQKVEFLVSFYNNEISEKSEIFDDQFSVERPDGSNFTLKIRSTKLEDSAMYFCASSIVGGRETQYFGPGTRLLVL.

This rearrangement joins TRBV29-1 to TRBJ2-5, with a tentative D call TRBD2 (5 bases). CDR1 SQVTM and CDR2 ANQGSEA come from the germline V gene. This CDR3 has 9 amino acids. V was trimmed by 7 bases and J by 5 bases, leaving 5 bases between them. CDR3: CSGRETQYF. CDR3 sequence (DNA): TGCAGCGGGAGGGAGACCCAGTACTTC. The whole variable domain, filled in from reference TRBV29-1 and TRBJ2-5, reads SAVISQKPSRDICQRGTSLTIQCQVDSQVTMMFWYRQQPGQSLTLIATANQGSEATYESGFVIDKFPISRPNLTFSTLTVSNMSPEDSSIYLCSGRETQYFGPGTRLLVL.

The chain recombines TRBV5-1 with TRBJ1-2, with TRBD1 matching over 12 bases. Germline-derived CDR1 and CDR2 are SGHRS and YFSETQ. Germline trimming cut 4 bases from V and 4 bases from J; bases unmatched to any gene: 5. CDR3 length equals 15 residues. This chain's CDR3 is CASSQGTGGPYGYTF. The CDR3 DNA reads TGCGCCAGCAGCCAGGGGACAGGGGGCCCCTATGGCTACACCTTC.

The chain employs TRBV15 and TRBJ2-7, with D tentatively TRBD1 (7 bases). Trimming stripped 0 bases from V and 12 bases from J, with 18 bases between. This CDR3 has 14 amino acids. Germline V gives CDR1 LNHNV, CDR2 YYDKDF (reference sequence). This chain's CDR3 is CATSRDLGRGVSYF. Here the CDR3 DNA reads TGTGCCACCAGCAGAGATCTGGGCAGGGGGGTATCGTACTTC.

V is TRBV4-3 and J is TRBJ1-4, with 8 bases identical to TRBD1. J gave up 7 bases and V 5 bases, and 9 bases lay outside the gene matches. From germline, CDR1 is LGHNA and CDR2 YSLEER. This CDR3 is built from 15 residues. The chain's CDR3 is CASSKQTGAGEKLFF. The CDR3 nucleotides read TGCGCCAGCAGCAAACAGACAGGGGCGGGTGAAAAACTGTTTTTT.

The chain recombines TRBV2 with TRBJ1-2, with D possibly matching TRBD1 (5 bases). Trimming removed 2 bases from V and 7 bases from J, with 8 bases in between. The CDR3 contains 12 residues. Germline CDR1 is SNHLY and CDR2 is FYNNEI. The CDR3 bases are TGTGCCAGCAGTGAACGGCAGGGTGGCTACACCTTC. This translates into CASSERQGGYTF.

V usage is TRBV1 and J usage is TRBJ2-1; TRBD1, the table's D call, lacks a check against the DNA. TRBV1 is shown as a pseudogene. This CDR3 is built from 18 residues. CDR3: CTSSHYNRVQKAYNEQFF. The CDR3 DNA reads as TGCACCAGCAGCCATTACAACAGGGTACAGAAAGCCTACAATGAGCAGTTCTTC.

The rearrangement uses TRBV14 and TRBJ2-1, with 8 bases fitting TRBD2. This CDR3 spans 14 amino acids. The germline CDR1 and CDR2 sequences are SGHDN and FVKESK. J was trimmed by 6 bases and V by 2 bases; bases with no gene match: 3. The CDR3 region is CASSQLGLANEQFF. The CDR3 nucleotides read TGTGCCAGCAGCCAACTCGGACTAGCCAATGAGCAGTTCTTC.

V usage is TRBV20-1 and J usage is TRBJ1-1, with TRBD1 as a possible D gene (5 bases). CDR3 length equals 10 residues. CDR1 DFQATT and CDR2 SNEGSKA come from the germline V gene (reference sequence). CDR3 coding DNA: TGCATGTATGGGACTCCCCTCGGTTTCTTT. This gives the protein CMYGTPLGFF.

The chain links TRBV7-8 to TRBJ1-1; unclear D gene. The CDR3 consists of 11 residues. CDR1 is SGHVS and CDR2 is FQNEAQ in the germline V gene. Trimming cost V 2 bases and J 6 bases, with 4 bases left between them. CDR3 region: CASSLFAEAFF. The CDR3 DNA follows: TGTGCCAGCAGCTTATTCGCTGAAGCTTTCTTT.

The chain is built from TRBV5-1 and TRBJ1-2; tentative D call: TRBD1 (6 bases). The CDR3 contains 15 residues. V was clipped by 2 bases and J by 0 bases, with 11 bases between them. From germline, CDR1 is SGHRS and CDR2 YFSETQ. CDR3 region: CASSLAGTPNYGYTF. The CDR3 DNA reads TGCGCCAGCAGCTTAGCCGGGACACCTAACTATGGCTACACCTTC.

The genes are TRBV4-3 and TRBJ2-7, with TRBD2 matching 10 bases. Germline CDR1 and CDR2: LGHNA and YSLEER. V gave up 11 bases and J gave up 0 bases; unmatched junction bases: 7. The CDR3 loop spans 14 amino acids. The CDR3 reads CASLLAGSSYEQYF. As DNA, the CDR3 is TGCGCCTCCTTACTAGCGGGGAGCTCCTACGAGCAGTACTTC.

V is TRBV5-4 and J is TRBJ2-2; D perhaps matches TRBD2 (5 bases). The CDR3 loop spans 16 amino acids. The germline gives CDR1 SGHNT, CDR2 YYREEE (reference sequence). V was shortened by 0 bases and J by 5 bases, with 14 bases between the two germline ends. CDR3 in DNA: TGTGCCAGCAGCTTGGATGGACTGAAGCAAACCGGGGAGCTGTTTTTT. Translating it yields CASSLDGLKQTGELFF.

The chain combines TRBV29-1 with TRBJ1-3, with TRBD1 matching over 9 bases. CDR3 length: 13 residues. The V segment lost 6 bases and the J segment 7 bases; nucleotides outside the gene matches: 7. Germline loops: CDR1 SQVTM, CDR2 ANQGSEA. CDR3 in amino acids: CSVRDRATNTIYF. In DNA, the CDR3 is TGCAGCGTACGGGACAGGGCGACCAACACCATATATTTT.

The chain uses TRBV27 and TRBJ2-7, with D possibly being TRBD2 (6 bases). Germline V gene sequence: CDR1 MNHEY, CDR2 SMNVEV (reference sequence). This CDR3 comprises 15 residues. Trimming removed 2 bases from V and 5 bases from J, with 16 bases in between. The CDR3 sequence: CASSLGGWGEDEQYF. CDR3 nucleotides: TGTGCCAGCAGTTTAGGGGGGTGGGGAGAGGACGAGCAGTACTTC.